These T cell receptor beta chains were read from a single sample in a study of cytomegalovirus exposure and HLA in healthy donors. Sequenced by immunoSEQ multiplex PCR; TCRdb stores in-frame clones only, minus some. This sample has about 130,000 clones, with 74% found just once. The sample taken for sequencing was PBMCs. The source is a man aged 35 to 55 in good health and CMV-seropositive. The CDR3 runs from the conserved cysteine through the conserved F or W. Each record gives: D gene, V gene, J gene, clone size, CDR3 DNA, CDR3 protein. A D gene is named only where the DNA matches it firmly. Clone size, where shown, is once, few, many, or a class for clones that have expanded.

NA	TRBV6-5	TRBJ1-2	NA	TGTGCCAGCAGTTACTCGTTAACGGAGAACGGCTACACCTTC	CASSYSLTENGYTF
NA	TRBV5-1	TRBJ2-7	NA	TGCGCCAGCAGCTCTCGCGACATTCCCTCCTACGAGCAGTACTTC	CASSSRDIPSYEQYF
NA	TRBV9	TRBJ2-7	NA	TGTGCCAGCAGCGTAGCTAGGCAGTCCTACGAGCAGTACTTC	CASSVARQSYEQYF
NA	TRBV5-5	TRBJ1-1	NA	TGTGCCAGCAGCTTGGGGCCAGAATTCACTGAAGCTTTCTTT	CASSLGPEFTEAFF
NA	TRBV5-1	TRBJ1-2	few	TGCGCCAGCAGCTTGTACGTTTCGGGACAAGCTAACTATGGCTACACCTTC	CASSLYVSGQANYGYTF
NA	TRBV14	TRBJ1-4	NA	TGTGCCAGCAGCCAACAGGGTCTTAATGAAAAACTGTTTTTT	CASSQQGLNEKLFF
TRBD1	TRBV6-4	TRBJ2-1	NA	TGTGCCAGCAGTGAAATTGGGACAGGGGGCAATGAGCAGTTCTTC	CASSEIGTGGNEQFF
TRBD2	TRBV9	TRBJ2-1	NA	TGTGCCAGCAGCGCCCAGCGGGGGGCCTACAATGAGCAGTTCTTC	CASSAQRGAYNEQFF
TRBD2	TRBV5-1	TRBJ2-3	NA	TGCGCCAGCAGCCCCGCTAGCGGGGCACCAGATACGCAGTATTTT	CASSPASGAPDTQYF
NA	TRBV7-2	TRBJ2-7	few	TGTGCCAGCAGCCCCTCCCCAGCGAAGGCGGGAGAGCAGTACTTC	CASSPSPAKAGEQYF
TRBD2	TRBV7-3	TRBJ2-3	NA	TGTGCCAGCAGCCCTCTAGCGGGAGTCACAGATACGCAGTATTTT	CASSPLAGVTDTQYF
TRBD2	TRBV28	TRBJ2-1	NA	TGTGCCAGCAGTTTTTGGCTAGCGGGTTACAATGAGCAGTTCTTC	CASSFWLAGYNEQFF
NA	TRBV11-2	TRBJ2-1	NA	TGTGCCAGCAGCCCCACAGGTTACAATGAGCAGTTCTTC	CASSPTGYNEQFF
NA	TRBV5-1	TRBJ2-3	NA	TGCGCCAGCAGCCCGGAGGGCAGTACGGGAACAACGCAGTATTTT	CASSPEGSTGTTQYF
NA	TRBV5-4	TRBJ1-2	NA	TGTGCCAGCAGCTCACTACGGGGTGACTATGGCTACACCTTC	CASSSLRGDYGYTF
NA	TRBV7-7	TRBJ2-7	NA	TGTGCTAGCAACAGATCTAACTACGAGCAGTACTTC	CASNRSNYEQYF
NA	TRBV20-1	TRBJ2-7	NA	TGCAGTGCGGAGGACGACGAGCAGTACTTC	CSAEDDEQYF
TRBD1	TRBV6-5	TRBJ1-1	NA	TGTGCCAGCAGCGGACAGGGACGATGGACTGAAGCTTTCTTT	CASSGQGRWTEAFF
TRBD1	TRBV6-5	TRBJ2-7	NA	TGTGCCAGCAGTTACTTGGGACAGGGGGCTGGCGAGCAGTACTTC	CASSYLGQGAGEQYF
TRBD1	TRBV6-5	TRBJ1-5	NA	TGTGCCAGCACTCACGGACAGGGTGGTCAGCCCCAGCATTTT	CASTHGQGGQPQHF
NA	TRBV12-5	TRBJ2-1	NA	TGTGCTAGTGGTTTAGCGGGTATCCACAATGAGCAGTTCTTC	CASGLAGIHNEQFF
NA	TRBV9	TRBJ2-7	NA	TGTGCCAGCAGCGTAGGGCGGGATCCCTTTCCTAGGGAGCAGTACTTC	CASSVGRDPFPREQYF
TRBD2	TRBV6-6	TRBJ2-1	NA	TGTGCCAGCTCCACGGAATTTAGACTAGCCAATGAGCAGTTCTTC	CASSTEFRLANEQFF
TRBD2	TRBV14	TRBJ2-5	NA	TGTGCCAGCAGCCTCGGGACTAGCGGGAAACGACAAGAGACCCAGTACTTC	CASSLGTSGKRQETQYF
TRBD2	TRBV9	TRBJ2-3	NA	TGTGCCAGCAGCGGAACTAGCGGGAGCAGCACAGATACGCAGTATTTT	CASSGTSGSSTDTQYF
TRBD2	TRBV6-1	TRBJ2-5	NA	TGTGCCAGCATGACTAGCGGACAAGAGACCCAGTACTTC	CASMTSGQETQYF
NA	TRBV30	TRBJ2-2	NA	TGTGCCTGGAGTAGGGGCGGAAAGAACACCGGGGAGCTGTTTTTT	CAWSRGGKNTGELFF
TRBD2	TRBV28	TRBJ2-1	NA	TGTGCCAGCTCACTAGCGGGAGACAATGAGCAGTTCTTC	CASSLAGDNEQFF
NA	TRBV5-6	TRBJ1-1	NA	TGTGCCAGCACCGGCACCAGGGTTAACACTGAAGCTTTCTTT	CASTGTRVNTEAFF
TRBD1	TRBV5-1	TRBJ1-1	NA	TGCGCCAGCAGCTCAACAGGGGGCGCGTGGACTGAAGCTTTCTTT	CASSSTGGAWTEAFF
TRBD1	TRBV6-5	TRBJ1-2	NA	TGTGCCAGCAGTTACACAGGGGAGGTAGGGGGCTACACCTTC	CASSYTGEVGGYTF
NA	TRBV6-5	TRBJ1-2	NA	TGTGCCAGCAGTTACTCGAACAGTCTGGGTGGCTACACCTTC	CASSYSNSLGGYTF
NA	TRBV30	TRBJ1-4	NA	TGTGCCTGGGGGGCCCCGGGGGATAGTGAAAAACTGTTTTTT	CAWGAPGDSEKLFF
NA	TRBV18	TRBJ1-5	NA	TGTGCCAGCTCACTTGGACAAGACAATCAGCCCCAGCATTTT	CASSLGQDNQPQHF
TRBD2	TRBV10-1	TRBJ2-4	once	TGCGCCAGCAGGGGGAGCGGGGGTGGAGCCAAAAACATTCAGTACTTC	CASRGSGGGAKNIQYF
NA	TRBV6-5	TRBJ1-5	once	TGTGCCAGCAGCCTAAGGAGGGATCAGCCCCAGCATTTT	CASSLRRDQPQHF
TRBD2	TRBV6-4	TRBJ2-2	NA	TGTGCCAGCAGTTTACTAGCGGGGGAGACCGGGGAGCTGTTTTTT	CASSLLAGETGELFF
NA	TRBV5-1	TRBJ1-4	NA	TGCGCCAGCAGCTTGGCCGAGAACGAGGATGAAAAACTGTTTTTT	CASSLAENEDEKLFF
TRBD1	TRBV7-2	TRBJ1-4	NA	TGTGCCAGCAGCCCCAGGGGGGTACGGGAAAAACTGTTTTTT	CASSPRGVREKLFF
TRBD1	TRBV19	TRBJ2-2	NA	TGTGCCAGTATCGACAGGGGGCACGACACCGGGGAGCTGTTTTTT	CASIDRGHDTGELFF
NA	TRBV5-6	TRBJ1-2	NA	TGTGCCAGCAGCTTGAACAGCCGTGGCTACACCTTC	CASSLNSRGYTF
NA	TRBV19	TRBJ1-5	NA	TGTGCCAGTAGTGAACAGAGCAATCAGCCCCAGCATTTT	CASSEQSNQPQHF
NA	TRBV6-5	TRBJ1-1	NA	TGTGCCAGCAGGCGCAGGGGGAACACTGAAGCTTTCTTT	CASRRRGNTEAFF
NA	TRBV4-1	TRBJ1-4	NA	TGCGCCAGCAGCTTGCGGCAGGGTAGCGAAAAACTGTTTTTT	CASSLRQGSEKLFF
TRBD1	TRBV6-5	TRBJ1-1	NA	TGTGCCAGCACCCGGACAGGGGACGTTGAAGCTTTCTTT	CASTRTGDVEAFF
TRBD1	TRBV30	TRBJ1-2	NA	TGTGCCTGGAGTGGAGGACAGGGGGGTTCTGGCTACACCTTC	CAWSGGQGGSGYTF
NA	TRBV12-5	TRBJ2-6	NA	TGTGCTAGTGGTTTCAGTGTAGACAGCCCTATCTCTGGGGCCAACGTCCTGACTTTC	CASGFSVDSPISGANVLTF
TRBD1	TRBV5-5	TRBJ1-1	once	TGTGCCAGCAGCTTGGAAGGCAGGGGGGCTGAAGCTTTCTTT	CASSLEGRGAEAFF